What follows is one T cell receptor beta chain and its context. The sample originates from a study of cytomegalovirus exposure and HLA in healthy donors. Here immunoSEQ multiplex PCR was the method, and the copy in TCRdb shows in-frame clones only, minus some. The table shows under 200,000 clones, with 80% to 90% occurring only once. The specimen sequenced was PBMCs. The clonotype comes from a woman aged 25 to 45 in good health and CMV-seronegative.

CDR3 in DNA: TGTGCCTGGAGTCCTCCGCCGGGTCGGGACAGGGGTTTATCGATGGTGGCTGGGGCCAACGTCCTGACTTTC. Amino acid sequence: CAWSPPPGRDRGLSMVAGANVLTF. The chain carries TRBV30 and TRBJ2-6, with TRBD1 matching 10 bases. This CDR3 comprises 24 residues. With V trimmed by 2 bases and J by 2 bases, 27 bases remained unmatched. Per the germline V gene, CDR1 is GTSNPN and CDR2 is SVGIG (reference sequence).